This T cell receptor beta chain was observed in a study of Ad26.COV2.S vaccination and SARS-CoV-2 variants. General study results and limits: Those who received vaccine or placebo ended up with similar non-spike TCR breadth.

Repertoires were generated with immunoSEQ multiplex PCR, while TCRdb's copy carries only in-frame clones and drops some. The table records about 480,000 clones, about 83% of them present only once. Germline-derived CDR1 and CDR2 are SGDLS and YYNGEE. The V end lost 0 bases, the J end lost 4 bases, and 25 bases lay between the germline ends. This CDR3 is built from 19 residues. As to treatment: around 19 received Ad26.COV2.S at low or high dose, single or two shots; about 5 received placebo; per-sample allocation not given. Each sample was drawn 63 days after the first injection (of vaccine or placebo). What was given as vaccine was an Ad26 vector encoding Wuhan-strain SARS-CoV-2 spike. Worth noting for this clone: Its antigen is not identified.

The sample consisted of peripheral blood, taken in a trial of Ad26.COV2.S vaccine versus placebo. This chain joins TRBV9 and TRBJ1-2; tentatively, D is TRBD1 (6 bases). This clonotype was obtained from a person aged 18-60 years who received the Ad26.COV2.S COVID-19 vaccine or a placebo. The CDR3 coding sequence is TGTGCCAGCAGCGTAGATGGAGGACCGGGGGGGGCCCGGGCCTATGGCTACACCTTC. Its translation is CASSVDGGPGGARAYGYTF.